This T cell receptor (beta chain) was sequenced during a study of blood T cell repertoires in COVID-19. Seattle patient enrollment occurred during active infection, with longitudinal follow-up thereafter. Generated by immunoSEQ multiplex PCR, the TCRdb table keeps only in-frame clones and is missing some. The repertoire has about 180,000 clones, less than 90% of them found once; the top ten carry 6% to 8%. This CDR3 is 14 amino acids long. Per the germline V gene, CDR1 is LGHDT and CDR2 is YNNKEL (reference sequence). V dropped 6 bases and J dropped 5 bases, with 17 bases sitting between them. The chain combines TRBV3-1 (or the pseudogene TRBV3-2) with TRBJ2-7, with a weak D call TRBD1 (6 bases). The sequence was collected from an older woman with COVID-19, enrolled during active disease. Sequenced sample: peripheral blood. CDR3 protein: CASSLKGVLNEQYF. DNA of the CDR3: TGTGCCAGCAGTCTTAAGGGGGTTTTGAACGAGCAGTACTTC.